The rows below give T cell receptor beta chains drawn from one sample of a study of blood T cell repertoires in COVID-19. Some clones are missing from TCRdb's copy, which holds only in-frame ones; the method was immunoSEQ multiplex PCR. This table holds more than 110,000 clones, about nine tenths found once. The sample consisted of PBMCs or T cells enriched from blood (not recorded which). These receptors all stem from a man over 45 who had recovered from COVID-19. CDR3s include the opening cysteine and the closing phenylalanine or tryptophan. A D gene is named only where the DNA matches it firmly. Only part of the rows carry a size: once, few, many, or a class if the clone is expanded.

.	.	TRBV6-5	TRBJ1-2	TGTGCCAGCAGTTTTGGACTAGGCTACACCTTC	CASSFGLGYTF
.	.	TRBV27	TRBJ2-3	TGTGCCAGCTCTTCTACTAGTAGCACAGATACGCAGTATTTT	CASSSTSSTDTQYF
.	TRBD1	TRBV24-1	TRBJ1-4	TGTGCCACCAGTGACGGACGGGGACAGGGTGATGAAAAACTGTTTTTT	CATSDGRGQGDEKLFF
.	TRBD1	TRBV18	TRBJ1-3	TGTGCCAGCTCGTTCGACAGGGGAACTGGAAACACCATATATTTT	CASSFDRGTGNTIYF
.	.	TRBV3-1/TRBV3-2	TRBJ2-3	TGTGCCAGCAGCGAACGGACTCCTATTAGCACAGATACGCAGTATTTT	CASSERTPISTDTQYF
once	TRBD1	TRBV5-5	TRBJ2-2	TGTGCCAGCAGCTTAGCTACAGGGGTCGCGTACGGGGAGCTGTTTTTT	CASSLATGVAYGELFF
.	.	TRBV28	TRBJ1-1	TGTGCCAGCACCATCGTTAACAGGCACACTGAAGCTTTCTTT	CASTIVNRHTEAFF
.	TRBD2	TRBV7-3	TRBJ2-5	TGTGCCAGCAGCTTAACTGGGACTAGCGGGGCAGAGACCCAGTACTTC	CASSLTGTSGAETQYF
.	TRBD2	TRBV5-1	TRBJ2-5	TGCGCCAGCAGCTTGCAAGGGACTAATCAAGAGACCCAGTACTTC	CASSLQGTNQETQYF
.	.	TRBV27	TRBJ1-4	TGTGCCAGCAGTTTTCATACTAATGAAAAACTGTTTTTT	CASSFHTNEKLFF
.	.	TRBV4-1	TRBJ1-1	TGCGCCAGCAGCCTACAGGGTGGGGACACTGAAGCTTTCTTT	CASSLQGGDTEAFF
few	.	TRBV5-4	TRBJ1-1	TGTGCCAGCAGCTGGGGACCGGGACAACGGAACACTGAAGCTTTCTTT	CASSWGPGQRNTEAFF
.	.	TRBV28	TRBJ1-2	TGTGCCAGCAGTATCCGTGCTAACTATGGCTACACCTTC	CASSIRANYGYTF
.	TRBD1	TRBV9	TRBJ1-2	TGTGCCAGCAGCGTTAGCGGGACAGGGTTTTACACCTTC	CASSVSGTGFYTF
once	TRBD1	TRBV6-5	TRBJ1-1	TGTGCCAGCAATAGGGACAGGCGGAACACTGAAGCTTTCTTT	CASNRDRRNTEAFF
.	.	TRBV7-2	TRBJ1-5	TGTGCCAGCAGCTTCCAGCGGGCCAATCAGCCCCAGCATTTT	CASSFQRANQPQHF
few	.	TRBV24-1	TRBJ2-2	TGTGCCACCAGCAACCCCTCGGCGAACACCGGGGAGCTGTTTTTT	CATSNPSANTGELFF
few	TRBD1	TRBV6-2/TRBV6-3	TRBJ2-2	TGTGCCAGCAGTTATGACAGGGCGAACACCGGGGAGCTGTTTTTT	CASSYDRANTGELFF
.	.	TRBV25-1	TRBJ2-7	TGTGCCAGCTCCACAGAAGGCGAGCAGTACTTC	CASSTEGEQYF
.	.	TRBV4-1	TRBJ1-2	TGCGCCAGCAGCCCATCGGGGACTAACTATGGCTACACCTTC	CASSPSGTNYGYTF
once	.	TRBV5-5	TRBJ2-3	TGTGCCAGCAGAAAGTTATCCGGTACGCAGTATTTT	CASRKLSGTQYF
.	TRBD1	TRBV27	TRBJ2-7	TGTGCCAGCAGTCTGGGACAGGGGGGGTCTTGGTACTTC	CASSLGQGGSWYF
.	.	TRBV3-1/TRBV3-2	TRBJ1-2	TGTGCCAGTCTCGGCGGGGGACCCTATGGCTACACCTTC	CASLGGGPYGYTF
.	TRBD2	TRBV2	TRBJ2-1	TGTGCCAGCACTCCTGGACTAGCGGGAAATGAGCAGTTCTTC	CASTPGLAGNEQFF